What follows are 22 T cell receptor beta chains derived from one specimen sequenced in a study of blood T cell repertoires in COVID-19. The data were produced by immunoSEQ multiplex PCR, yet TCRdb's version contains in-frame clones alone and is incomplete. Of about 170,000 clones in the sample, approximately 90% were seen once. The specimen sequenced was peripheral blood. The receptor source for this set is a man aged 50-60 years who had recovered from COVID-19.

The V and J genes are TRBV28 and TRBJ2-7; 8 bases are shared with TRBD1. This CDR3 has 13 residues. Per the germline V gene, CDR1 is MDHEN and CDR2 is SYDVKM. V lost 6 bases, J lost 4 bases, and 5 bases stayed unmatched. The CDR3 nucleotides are TGTGCCAGCAGGTCTCGACAGGGGTACGAGCAGTACTTC. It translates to CASRSRQGYEQYF. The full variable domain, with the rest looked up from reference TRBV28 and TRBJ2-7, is DVKVTQSSRYLVKRTGEKVFLECVQDMDHENMFWYRQDPGLGLRLIYFSYDVKMKEKGDIPEGYSVSREKKERFSLILESASTNQTSMYLCASRSRQGYEQYFGPGTRLTVT.

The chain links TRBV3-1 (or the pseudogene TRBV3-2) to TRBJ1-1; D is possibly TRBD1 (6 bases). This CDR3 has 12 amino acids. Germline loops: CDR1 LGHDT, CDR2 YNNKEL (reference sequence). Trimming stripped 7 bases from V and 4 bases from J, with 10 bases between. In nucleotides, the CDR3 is TGTGCCAGCAATCGCAGGGGCACTGAAGCTTTCTTT. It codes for CASNRRGTEAFF.

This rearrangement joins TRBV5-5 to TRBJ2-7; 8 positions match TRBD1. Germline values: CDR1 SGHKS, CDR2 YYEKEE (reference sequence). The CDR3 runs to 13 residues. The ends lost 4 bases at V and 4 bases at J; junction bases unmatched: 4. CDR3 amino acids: CASSGTGGYEQYF. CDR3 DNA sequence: TGTGCCAGCAGCGGGACAGGCGGGTACGAGCAGTACTTC.

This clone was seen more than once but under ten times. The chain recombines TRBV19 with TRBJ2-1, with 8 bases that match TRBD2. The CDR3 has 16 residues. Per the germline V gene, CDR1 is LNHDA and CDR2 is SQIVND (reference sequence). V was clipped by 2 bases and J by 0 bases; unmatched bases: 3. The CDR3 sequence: CASSITSGSSYNEQFF. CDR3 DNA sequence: TGTGCCAGTAGTATAACCAGCGGGAGCTCCTACAATGAGCAGTTCTTC.

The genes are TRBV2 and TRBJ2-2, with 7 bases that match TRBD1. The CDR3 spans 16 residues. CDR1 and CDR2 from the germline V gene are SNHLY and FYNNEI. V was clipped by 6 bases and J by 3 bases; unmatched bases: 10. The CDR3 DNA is TGTGCCAGCAGGGCACAGGGGCTTAGAGACACCGGGGAGCTGTTTTTT. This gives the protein CASRAQGLRDTGELFF. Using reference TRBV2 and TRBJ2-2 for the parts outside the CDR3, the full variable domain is EPEVTQTPSHQVTQMGQEVILRCVPISNHLYFYWYRQILGQKVEFLVSFYNNEISEKSEIFDDQFSVERPDGSNFTLKIRSTKLEDSAMYFCASRAQGLRDTGELFFGEGSRLTVL.

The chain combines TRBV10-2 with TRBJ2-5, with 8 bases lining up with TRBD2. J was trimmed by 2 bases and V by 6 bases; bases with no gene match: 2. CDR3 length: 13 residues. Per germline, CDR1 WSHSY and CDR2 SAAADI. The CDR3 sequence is CASRGLAQETQYF. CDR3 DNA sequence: TGCGCCAGCAGAGGACTAGCTCAAGAGACCCAGTACTTC.

The CDR3 bases are TGTGCCAGCAGGGATATCAGGGGGCGCCTGGACTATGGCTACACCTTC. Translated: CASRDIRGRLDYGYTF. The chain uses TRBV7-2 and TRBJ1-2; 8 bases are shared with TRBD1. In germline, CDR1 is SGHTA, CDR2 FQGNSA. Trimming removed 6 bases from V and 3 bases from J; junction bases left unmatched: 12. The CDR3 loop spans 16 amino acids.

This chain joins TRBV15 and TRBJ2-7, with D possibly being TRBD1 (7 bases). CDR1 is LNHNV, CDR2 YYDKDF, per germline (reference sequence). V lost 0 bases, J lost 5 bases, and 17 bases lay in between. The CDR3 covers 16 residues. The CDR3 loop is CATSRDLRGESHEQYF. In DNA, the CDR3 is TGTGCCACCAGCAGAGATCTCAGGGGGGAATCCCACGAGCAGTACTTC.

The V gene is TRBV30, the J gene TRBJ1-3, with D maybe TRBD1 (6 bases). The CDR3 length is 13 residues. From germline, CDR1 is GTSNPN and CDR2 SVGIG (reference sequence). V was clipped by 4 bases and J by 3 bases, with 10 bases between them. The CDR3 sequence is CAWTGDLGNTIYF. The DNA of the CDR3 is TGTGCCTGGACAGGGGATCTTGGAAACACCATATATTTT.

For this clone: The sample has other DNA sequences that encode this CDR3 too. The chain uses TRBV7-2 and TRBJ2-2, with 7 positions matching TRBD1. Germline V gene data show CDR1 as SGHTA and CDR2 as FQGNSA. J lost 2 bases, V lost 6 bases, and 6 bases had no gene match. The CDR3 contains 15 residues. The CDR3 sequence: CASRAGTANTGELFF. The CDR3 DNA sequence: TGTGCCAGCAGGGCCGGGACAGCAAACACCGGGGAGCTGTTTTTT. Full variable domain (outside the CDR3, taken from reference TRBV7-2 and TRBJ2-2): GAGVSQSPSNKVTEKGKDVELRCDPISGHTALYWYRQSLGQGLEFLIYFQGNSAPDKSGLPSDRFSAERTGGSVSTLTIQRTQQEDSAVYLCASRAGTANTGELFFGEGSRLTVL.

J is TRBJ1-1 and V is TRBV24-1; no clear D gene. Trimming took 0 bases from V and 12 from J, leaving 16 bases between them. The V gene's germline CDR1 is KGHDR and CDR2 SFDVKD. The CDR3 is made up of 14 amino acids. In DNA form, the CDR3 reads TGTGCCACCAGTGATTTGATATCGGTCCTGCCCTCTTTCTTT. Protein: CATSDLISVLPSFF.

DNA of the CDR3: TGTGCCAGCAGTTTATTAACAGCCAGTGGCTACACCTTC. Its protein is CASSLLTASGYTF. The V gene is TRBV28, the J gene TRBJ1-2; D unresolved. Looked up from germline, CDR1 is MDHEN and CDR2 is SYDVKM. The CDR3 covers 13 residues. The germline V and J ends were trimmed by 1 base and 7 bases, with 10 bases remaining between them.

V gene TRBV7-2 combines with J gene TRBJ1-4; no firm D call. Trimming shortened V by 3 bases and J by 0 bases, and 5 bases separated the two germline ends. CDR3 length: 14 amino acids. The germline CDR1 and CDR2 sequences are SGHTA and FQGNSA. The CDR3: CASSFGSTNEKLFF. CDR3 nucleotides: TGTGCCAGCAGCTTCGGGTCAACTAATGAAAAACTGTTTTTT.

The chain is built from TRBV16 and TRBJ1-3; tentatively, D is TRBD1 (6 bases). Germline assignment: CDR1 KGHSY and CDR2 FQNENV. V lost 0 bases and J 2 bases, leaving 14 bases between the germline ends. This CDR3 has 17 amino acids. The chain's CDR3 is CASSQSRDKEPGNTIYF. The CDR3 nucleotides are TGTGCCAGCAGCCAATCCCGGGACAAGGAGCCTGGAAACACCATATATTTT.

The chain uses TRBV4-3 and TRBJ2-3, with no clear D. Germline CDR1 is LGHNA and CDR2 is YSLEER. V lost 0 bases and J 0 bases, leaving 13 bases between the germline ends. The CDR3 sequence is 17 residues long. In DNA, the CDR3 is TGCGCCAGCAGCCAAGATGTCGGTACTTCTAGCACAGATACGCAGTATTTT. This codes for CASSQDVGTSSTDTQYF.

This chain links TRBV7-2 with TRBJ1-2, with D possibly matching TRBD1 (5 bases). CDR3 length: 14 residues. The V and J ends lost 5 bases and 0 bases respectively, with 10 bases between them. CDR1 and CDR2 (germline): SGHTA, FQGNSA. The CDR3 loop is CASSGAGANYGYTF. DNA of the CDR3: TGTGCCAGCAGCGGGGCCGGAGCTAACTATGGCTACACCTTC.

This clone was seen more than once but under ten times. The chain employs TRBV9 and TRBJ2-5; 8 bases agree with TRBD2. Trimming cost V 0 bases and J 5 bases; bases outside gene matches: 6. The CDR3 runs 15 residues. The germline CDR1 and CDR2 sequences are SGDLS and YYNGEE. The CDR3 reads CASSVDTGGQETQYF. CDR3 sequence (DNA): TGTGCCAGCAGCGTAGATACGGGAGGGCAGGAGACCCAGTACTTC.

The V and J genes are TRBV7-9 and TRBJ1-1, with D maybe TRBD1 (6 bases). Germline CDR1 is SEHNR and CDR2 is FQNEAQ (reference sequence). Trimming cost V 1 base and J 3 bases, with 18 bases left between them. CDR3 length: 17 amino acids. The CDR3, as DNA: TGTGCCAGCAGCTTAGGCCGCGTAACCGGGGGGCACACTGAAGCTTTCTTT. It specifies CASSLGRVTGGHTEAFF.

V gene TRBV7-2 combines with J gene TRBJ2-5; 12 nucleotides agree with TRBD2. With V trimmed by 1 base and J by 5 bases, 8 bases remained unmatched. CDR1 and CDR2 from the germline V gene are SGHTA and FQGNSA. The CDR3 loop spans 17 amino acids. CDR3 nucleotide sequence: TGTGCCAGCAGCTTAGTCCCTAGCGGGGGGGCGGGCGAGACCCAGTACTTC. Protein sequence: CASSLVPSGGAGETQYF.

The CDR3 sequence is CASSQVLGAGTGELFF. Written as DNA, the CDR3 is TGCGCCAGCAGCCAAGTGCTGGGTGCGGGTACCGGGGAGCTGTTTTTT. The chain is built from TRBV4-1 and TRBJ2-2; tentative D call: TRBD2 (5 bases). This CDR3 has 16 residues. CDR1 is MGHRA and CDR2 is YSYEKL in the germline V gene. V was clipped by 1 base and J by 5 bases, with 14 bases between them.

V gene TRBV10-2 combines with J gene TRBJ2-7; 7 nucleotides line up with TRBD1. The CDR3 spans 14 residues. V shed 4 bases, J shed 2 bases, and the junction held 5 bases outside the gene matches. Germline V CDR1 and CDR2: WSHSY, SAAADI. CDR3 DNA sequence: TGCGCCAGCAGTGCATACAGGGGCCCCTACGAGCAGTACTTC. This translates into CASSAYRGPYEQYF.

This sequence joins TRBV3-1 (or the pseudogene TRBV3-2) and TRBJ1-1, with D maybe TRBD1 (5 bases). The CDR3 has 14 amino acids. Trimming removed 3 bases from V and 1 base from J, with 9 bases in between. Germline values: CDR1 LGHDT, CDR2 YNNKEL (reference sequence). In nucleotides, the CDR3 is TGTGCCAGCAGCCACGGCGGGGGGAACACTGAAGCTTTCTTT. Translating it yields CASSHGGGNTEAFF.